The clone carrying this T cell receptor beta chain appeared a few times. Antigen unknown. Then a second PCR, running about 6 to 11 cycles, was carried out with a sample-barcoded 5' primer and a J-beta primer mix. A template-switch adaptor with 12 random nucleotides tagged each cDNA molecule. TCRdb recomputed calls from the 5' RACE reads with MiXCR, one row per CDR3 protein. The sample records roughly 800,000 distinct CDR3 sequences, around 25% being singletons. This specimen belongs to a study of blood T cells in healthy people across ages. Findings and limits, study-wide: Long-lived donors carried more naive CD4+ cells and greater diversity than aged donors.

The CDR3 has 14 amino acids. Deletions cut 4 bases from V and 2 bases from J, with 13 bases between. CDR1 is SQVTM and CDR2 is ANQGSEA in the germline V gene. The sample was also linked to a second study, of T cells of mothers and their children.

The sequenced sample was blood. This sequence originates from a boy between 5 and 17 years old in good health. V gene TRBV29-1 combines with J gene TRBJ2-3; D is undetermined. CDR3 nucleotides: TGCAGCGTTGTATGGGCAGGTACCACAGATACGCAGTATTTT. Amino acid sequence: CSVVWAGTTDTQYF.